This TCR beta chain was observed in a study of tumor-infiltrating lymphocytes in primary liver carcinoma. Study summary: Between about 4.2 and 10 cm across, the tumors were all of stage T1-T3 N0M0. Roughly 3.5 to 7.5 million productive TCRbeta reads were obtained per sample, with similar numbers across tissue types.

This CDR3 is built from 12 residues. The V and J ends lost 0 bases and 7 bases respectively, with 7 bases between them. In germline, CDR1 is DFQATT, CDR2 SNEGSKA (reference sequence). Germline DNA was extracted alongside blood RNA, which was obtained from unsorted whole blood. From around 500 ng of total RNA, TCR beta-specific cDNA was reverse-transcribed using a constant-region primer. Slightly modified ARM-PCR with three nested multiplex PCR rounds yielded TCR beta libraries. Amplification in the first two PCR rounds was performed using TRBV1-TRBV30 forward primers and a C-beta reverse primer for roughly 9 cycles each. TCRdb re-derived calls from the multiplex PCR reads in MiXCR, one entry per CDR3 protein. The sample includes around 330,000 distinct CDR3 sequences, roughly 60% of them seen just once. The study, taken as a whole, reports: Overlap in tumor-adjacent and tumor-blood pairs fell below that of tumor region pairs.

On this clonotype itself: The antigen is not known.

Material for sequencing was peripheral blood. The V gene is TRBV20-1, the J gene TRBJ2-1; D is unclear. This TCR derives from a woman in her twenties or thirties with primary liver carcinoma and hepatitis B virus infection. CDR3: CSARDRPNEQFF. The CDR3 DNA sequence: TGCAGTGCTAGAGATAGGCCGAATGAGCAGTTCTTC.